This T cell receptor (beta chain) was observed in a study of T cells in Graves' hyperthyroidism and ophthalmopathy. For the study at large: Peripheral blood specimens were obtained at initial diagnosis, prior to any treatment.

The study's findings and limits: Separation of ophthalmopathy from stable hyperthyroidism was achieved by a 13 V-J model.

As regards this clonotype: The antigen remains unidentified.

RNA transcripts served as the template for amplifying TCR beta CDR3 regions. First-round RT-PCR of the TCR CDR3 relied on the HTBI primer set. TCRdb re-called the multiplex PCR reads through MiXCR, storing one row per CDR3 protein. The sample carries 530,000 or so distinct CDR3 sequences, roughly 25% recorded once. The sequenced material came from blood. This TCR was recovered from a woman in her twenties or thirties with Graves' ophthalmopathy.

CDR3 amino acids: CASSSQDYEQYF. The CDR3 DNA follows: TGCGCCAGCAGTTCACAGGACTACGAGCAGTACTTC. This sequence joins TRBV5-1 and TRBJ2-7; weak D call: TRBD1 (5 bases). Trimming took 5 bases from V and 3 from J, leaving 9 bases between them. Germline values: CDR1 SGHRS, CDR2 YFSETQ. This CDR3 has 12 amino acids.